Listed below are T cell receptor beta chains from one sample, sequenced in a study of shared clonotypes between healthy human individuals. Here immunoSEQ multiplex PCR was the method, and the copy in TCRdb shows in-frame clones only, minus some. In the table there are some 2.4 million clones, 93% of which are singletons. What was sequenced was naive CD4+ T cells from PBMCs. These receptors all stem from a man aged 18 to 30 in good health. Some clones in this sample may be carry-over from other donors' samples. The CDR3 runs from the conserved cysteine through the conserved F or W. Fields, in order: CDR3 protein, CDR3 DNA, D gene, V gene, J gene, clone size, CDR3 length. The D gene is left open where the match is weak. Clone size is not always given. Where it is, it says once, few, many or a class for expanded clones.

CDR3 protein: CASSEYGLSREQYF; CDR3 DNA: TGTGCCAGCAGTGAATACGGGCTCAGTAGGGAGCAGTACTTC; D gene: -; V gene: TRBV6-1; J gene: TRBJ2-7; clone size: -; CDR3 length: 14
CDR3 protein: CAISGADGAKNIQYF; CDR3 DNA: TGTGCCATCAGTGGAGCGGATGGGGCCAAAAACATTCAGTACTTC; D gene: -; V gene: TRBV10-3; J gene: TRBJ2-4; clone size: -; CDR3 length: 15
CDR3 protein: CASSLAGLNSGANVLTF; CDR3 DNA: TGCGCCAGCAGCTTGGCAGGCCTCAACTCTGGGGCCAACGTCCTGACTTTC; D gene: -; V gene: TRBV5-1; J gene: TRBJ2-6; clone size: -; CDR3 length: 17
CDR3 protein: CASSLGGTGSYEQYF; CDR3 DNA: TGCGCCAGCAGCTTAGGGGGGACGGGCTCCTACGAGCAGTACTTC; D gene: -; V gene: TRBV5-1; J gene: TRBJ2-7; clone size: -; CDR3 length: 15
CDR3 protein: CASTAREGNQPQHF; CDR3 DNA: TGTGCCAGCACGGCAAGGGAGGGCAATCAGCCCCAGCATTTT; D gene: -; V gene: TRBV6-5; J gene: TRBJ1-5; clone size: -; CDR3 length: 14
CDR3 protein: CASSLAGQGTGEQYF; CDR3 DNA: TGCGCCAGCAGCTTGGCCGGTCAGGGTACCGGCGAGCAGTACTTC; D gene: -; V gene: TRBV5-1; J gene: TRBJ2-7; clone size: -; CDR3 length: 15
CDR3 protein: CASSPGVSYQLHTGELFF; CDR3 DNA: TGTGCCAGCAGCCCGGGGGTGTCCTATCAACTTCACACCGGGGAGCTGTTTTTT; D gene: -; V gene: TRBV5-4; J gene: TRBJ2-2; clone size: -; CDR3 length: 18
CDR3 protein: CASSFNLGIQFF; CDR3 DNA: TGTGCCAGCAGTTTTAATTTGGGGATCCAGTTCTTC; D gene: -; V gene: TRBV27; J gene: TRBJ2-1; clone size: once; CDR3 length: 12
CDR3 protein: CASSAPGTGGGYTF; CDR3 DNA: TGTGCCAGCAGCGCTCCCGGGACAGGGGGTGGCTACACCTTC; D gene: TRBD1; V gene: TRBV11-1; J gene: TRBJ1-2; clone size: once; CDR3 length: 14
CDR3 protein: CASSQDLDGMAFF; CDR3 DNA: TGTGCCAGCAGCCAAGATCTCGACGGGATGGCTTTCTTT; D gene: -; V gene: TRBV14; J gene: TRBJ1-1; clone size: -; CDR3 length: 13
CDR3 protein: CASSPSSRGTEAFF; CDR3 DNA: TGTGCCAGCAGCCCCTCCTCCAGGGGCACTGAAGCTTTCTTT; D gene: -; V gene: TRBV7-3; J gene: TRBJ1-1; clone size: -; CDR3 length: 14
CDR3 protein: CASTESGTGGRRQYF; CDR3 DNA: TGTGCCAGTACAGAATCCGGGACAGGGGGTCGTAGGCAGTACTTC; D gene: TRBD1; V gene: TRBV19; J gene: TRBJ2-7; clone size: -; CDR3 length: 15
CDR3 protein: CASSWEGLNNQPQHF; CDR3 DNA: TGTGCCAGTAGTTGGGAGGGGCTTAACAATCAGCCCCAGCATTTT; D gene: -; V gene: TRBV19; J gene: TRBJ1-5; clone size: few; CDR3 length: 15
CDR3 protein: CASSPRGATNEKLFF; CDR3 DNA: TGCGCCAGCAGCCCCAGGGGTGCAACTAATGAAAAACTGTTTTTT; D gene: -; V gene: TRBV4-1; J gene: TRBJ1-4; clone size: -; CDR3 length: 15
CDR3 protein: CAISGRVEGYGYTF; CDR3 DNA: TGTGCCATCAGTGGTCGGGTTGAGGGGTATGGCTACACCTTC; D gene: -; V gene: TRBV10-3; J gene: TRBJ1-2; clone size: -; CDR3 length: 14
CDR3 protein: CASIQGAGNTEAFF; CDR3 DNA: TGTGCCAGCATACAGGGGGCTGGGAACACTGAAGCTTTCTTT; D gene: TRBD1; V gene: TRBV2; J gene: TRBJ1-1; clone size: -; CDR3 length: 14
CDR3 protein: CASSIPGPYEQYF; CDR3 DNA: TGTGCCAGTAGTATCCCAGGGCCCTACGAGCAGTACTTC; D gene: -; V gene: TRBV19; J gene: TRBJ2-7; clone size: -; CDR3 length: 13
CDR3 protein: CSVAPGSTDTQYF; CDR3 DNA: TGCAGCGTTGCCCCAGGGAGCACAGATACGCAGTATTTT; D gene: -; V gene: TRBV29-1; J gene: TRBJ2-3; clone size: -; CDR3 length: 13
CDR3 protein: CASSEPGGPSYNEQFF; CDR3 DNA: TGTGCCAGCAGCGAACCTGGAGGCCCCTCCTACAATGAGCAGTTCTTC; D gene: -; V gene: TRBV5-4; J gene: TRBJ2-1; clone size: -; CDR3 length: 16
CDR3 protein: CASSQDRDTEAFF; CDR3 DNA: TGTGCCAGCAGCCAAGATAGGGACACTGAAGCTTTCTTT; D gene: -; V gene: TRBV4-2; J gene: TRBJ1-1; clone size: -; CDR3 length: 13
CDR3 protein: CATSGRQGVQPQHF; CDR3 DNA: TGTGCCACCAGCGGACGACAGGGGGTCCAGCCCCAGCATTTT; D gene: TRBD1; V gene: TRBV15; J gene: TRBJ1-5; clone size: -; CDR3 length: 14
CDR3 protein: CASSKLPGGANTGELFF; CDR3 DNA: TGTGCCAGCAGCAAGCTGCCAGGGGGGGCGAACACCGGGGAGCTGTTTTTT; D gene: -; V gene: TRBV11-2; J gene: TRBJ2-2; clone size: -; CDR3 length: 17
CDR3 protein: CASSSHREGYTQYF; CDR3 DNA: TGTGCCAGCAGCTCTCATCGGGAAGGGTACACGCAGTATTTT; D gene: -; V gene: TRBV11-3; J gene: TRBJ2-3; clone size: -; CDR3 length: 14
CDR3 protein: CASSLIGALARQYF; CDR3 DNA: TGTGCCAGCAGCTTAATCGGCGCTCTAGCCCGACAGTACTTC; D gene: -; V gene: TRBV7-3; J gene: TRBJ2-7; clone size: once; CDR3 length: 14
CDR3 protein: CASTIGTPYEQYF; CDR3 DNA: TGTGCCAGCACCATCGGGACACCCTACGAGCAGTACTTC; D gene: -; V gene: TRBV6-5; J gene: TRBJ2-7; clone size: -; CDR3 length: 13
CDR3 protein: CASNQGQGGTDTQYF; CDR3 DNA: TGCGCCAGCAACCAGGGACAGGGCGGGACAGATACGCAGTATTTT; D gene: TRBD1; V gene: TRBV5-1; J gene: TRBJ2-3; clone size: -; CDR3 length: 15
CDR3 protein: CASSVYRGPGEQYF; CDR3 DNA: TGTGCCAGCAGCGTCTACAGGGGGCCTGGCGAGCAGTACTTC; D gene: TRBD1; V gene: TRBV2; J gene: TRBJ2-7; clone size: once; CDR3 length: 14
CDR3 protein: CASKPREGQETQYF; CDR3 DNA: TGTGCCAGCAAGCCCCGGGAGGGCCAAGAGACCCAGTACTTC; D gene: TRBD2; V gene: TRBV11-2; J gene: TRBJ2-5; clone size: -; CDR3 length: 14
CDR3 protein: CASSPPQTWGQDF; CDR3 DNA: TGTGCCAGCAGTCCACCACAAACATGGGGCCAGGACTTC; D gene: -; V gene: TRBV28; J gene: TRBJ2-7; clone size: -; CDR3 length: 13
CDR3 protein: CASSQGQGYGYTF; CDR3 DNA: TGCGCCAGCAGTCAAGGGCAGGGGTATGGCTACACCTTC; D gene: -; V gene: TRBV23-1; J gene: TRBJ1-2; clone size: -; CDR3 length: 13
CDR3 protein: CASTSSAQQYF; CDR3 DNA: TGTGCCAGCACCTCTAGCGCGCAGCAGTACTTC; D gene: -; V gene: TRBV6-1; J gene: TRBJ2-7; clone size: -; CDR3 length: 11
CDR3 protein: CASSWNGQGATDTQYF; CDR3 DNA: TGTGCCAGCAGTTGGAACGGACAGGGGGCCACAGATACGCAGTATTTT; D gene: TRBD1; V gene: TRBV28; J gene: TRBJ2-3; clone size: -; CDR3 length: 16
CDR3 protein: CASSQSPESSGNTIYF; CDR3 DNA: TGTGCCAGCTCACAGAGCCCTGAGAGCTCTGGAAACACCATATATTTT; D gene: -; V gene: TRBV18; J gene: TRBJ1-3; clone size: -; CDR3 length: 16
CDR3 protein: CASSYFAPGTGELFF; CDR3 DNA: TGTGCCAGCAGTTACTTCGCCCCCGGCACCGGGGAGCTGTTTTTT; D gene: -; V gene: TRBV6-5; J gene: TRBJ2-2; clone size: -; CDR3 length: 15
CDR3 protein: CACGMYEQYF; CDR3 DNA: TGTGCCTGCGGTATGTACGAGCAGTACTTC; D gene: -; V gene: TRBV30; J gene: TRBJ2-7; clone size: -; CDR3 length: 10
CDR3 protein: CATSSRGSIDQPQHF; CDR3 DNA: TGTGCCACCAGCTCAAGAGGCAGTATTGACCAGCCCCAGCATTTT; D gene: -; V gene: TRBV6-5; J gene: TRBJ1-5; clone size: -; CDR3 length: 15
CDR3 protein: CASSSGSGSSYNEQFF; CDR3 DNA: TGTGCCAGCAGTTCCGGCAGCGGAAGCTCCTACAATGAGCAGTTCTTC; D gene: -; V gene: TRBV28; J gene: TRBJ2-1; clone size: -; CDR3 length: 16
CDR3 protein: CASSLVSTVTLKNYGYTF; CDR3 DNA: TGTGCCAGCAGCTTAGTATCGACAGTAACACTCAAGAACTATGGCTACACCTTC; D gene: -; V gene: TRBV7-2; J gene: TRBJ1-2; clone size: -; CDR3 length: 18
CDR3 protein: CASSRTGLAGANVLTF; CDR3 DNA: TGTGCCAGCAGCAGGACAGGGCTGGCTGGGGCCAACGTCCTGACTTTC; D gene: TRBD1; V gene: TRBV5-6; J gene: TRBJ2-6; clone size: -; CDR3 length: 16
CDR3 protein: CASSSRGTGGPSEQYF; CDR3 DNA: TGTGCCAGCAGCTCCCGTGGGACGGGAGGGCCCAGCGAGCAGTACTTC; D gene: TRBD2; V gene: TRBV9; J gene: TRBJ2-7; clone size: -; CDR3 length: 16
CDR3 protein: CASSSHPGSGTDTQYF; CDR3 DNA: TGTGCCAGCAGTTCCCACCCAGGGTCTGGCACAGATACGCAGTATTTT; D gene: -; V gene: TRBV6-6; J gene: TRBJ2-3; clone size: -; CDR3 length: 16
CDR3 protein: CASTQIGGINYEQYF; CDR3 DNA: TGTGCCAGCACCCAAATAGGCGGGATAAACTACGAGCAGTACTTC; D gene: -; V gene: TRBV28; J gene: TRBJ2-7; clone size: -; CDR3 length: 15
CDR3 protein: CASSSFRGHEQFF; CDR3 DNA: TGCGCCAGCAGTTCCTTTCGGGGGCACGAGCAGTTCTTC; D gene: -; V gene: TRBV10-1; J gene: TRBJ2-1; clone size: once; CDR3 length: 13
CDR3 protein: CASSLSAGGTYNEQFF; CDR3 DNA: TGTGCCAGTAGTCTCAGCGCGGGAGGAACCTACAATGAGCAGTTCTTC; D gene: TRBD2; V gene: TRBV19; J gene: TRBJ2-1; clone size: -; CDR3 length: 16
CDR3 protein: CASSLTGGGYTF; CDR3 DNA: TGTGCCAGCAGTTTAACAGGGGGAGGCTACACCTTC; D gene: TRBD1; V gene: TRBV28; J gene: TRBJ1-2; clone size: once; CDR3 length: 12
CDR3 protein: CASSLTTGNTEAFF; CDR3 DNA: TGCGCCAGCAGCCTTACGACAGGTAACACTGAAGCTTTCTTT; D gene: -; V gene: TRBV5-1; J gene: TRBJ1-1; clone size: -; CDR3 length: 14